Shown below are 3 T cell receptor beta chains from a single sample sequenced in a study of cytomegalovirus exposure and HLA in healthy donors listed by TCRdb under 2017. Receptor amplification or capture employed the immunoSEQ multiplex PCR assay. For the multiplex PCR, a mixture combining 60 forward primers for TCR Vbeta segments and 13 reverse primers for TCR Jbeta segments was used. TCRdb took this table from immuneACCESS and kept in-frame rearrangements with V and J called. Such tables lack part of the clones; where checked against another copy, unresolved V genes explain under half of the gap, and the rest is unexplained. A total of around 130,000 clones appear in this sample, roughly 8.3% of them only once. The top ten clonotypes cover under 5.5% of the sample. Sequenced: PBMCs. The receptors originated from a man aged 35 to 55 in good health and CMV-seronegative.

In this sample, this clone turned up a few times. This chain uses TRBV5-1 with TRBJ1-6; the D is unclear. From germline, CDR1 is SGHRS and CDR2 YFSETQ. V was cut by 0 bases and J by 8 bases, with 9 bases left in between. This CDR3 comprises 14 residues. The CDR3 nucleotides are TGCGCCAGCAGCTTGGGGAGGGTGGATTCACCCCTCCACTTT. Protein sequence: CASSLGRVDSPLHF.

The chain couples TRBV5-1 to TRBJ2-3, with TRBD2 matching 8 bases. V was pared by 4 bases and J by 6 bases, with 22 bases of the junction left unmatched. There are 19 residues in the CDR3. Germline loops: CDR1 SGHRS, CDR2 YFSETQ. CDR3: CASSGRQRGLGARRDTQYF. As DNA, the CDR3 is TGCGCCAGCAGCGGAAGGCAGCGGGGGTTAGGGGCCCGTCGGGATACGCAGTATTTT. The complete variable domain, with remaining parts taken from reference TRBV5-1 and TRBJ2-3, reads KAGVTQTPRYLIKTRGQQVTLSCSPISGHRSVSWYQQTPGQGLQFLFEYFSETQRNKGNFPGRFSGRQFSNSRSEMNVSTLELGDSALYLCASSGRQRGLGARRDTQYFGPGTRLTVL.

This clone has a single count. The chain recombines TRBV7-9 with TRBJ1-3, with D possibly being TRBD1 (6 bases). The germline CDR1 and CDR2 sequences are SEHNR and FQNEAQ (reference sequence). The CDR3 totals 11 residues. Trimming shortened V by 5 bases and J by 8 bases, and 7 bases separated the two germline ends. The CDR3 sequence is CASSEGDTIYF. The CDR3 DNA reads TGTGCCAGCAGCGAGGGGGACACCATATATTTT.